Listed below are T cell receptor beta chains from one sample, sequenced in a study of T cell changes during pregnancy in multiple sclerosis. TCRdb's copy holds only in-frame clones and misses some; the assay was immunoSEQ multiplex PCR. This table holds 57,000 or so clones, approximately 91% found once. Sequencing used peripheral blood, obtained in the first trimester of pregnancy. These receptors all come from a female donor with multiple sclerosis, enrolled in a pregnancy study. CDR3s include the opening cysteine and the closing phenylalanine or tryptophan. Fields, in order: D gene, V gene, clone size, J gene, CDR3 length, CDR3 DNA, CDR3 protein. D genes are given only for firm matches. A row's size may be missing; if present it is once, few, many or a size class.

D: -
V: TRBV5-1
size: -
J: TRBJ2-7
length: 16
DNA: TGCGCCAGCAGCTTGGTTGCGGGGCTAGGGGTCTACGAGCAGTACTTC
CDR3: CASSLVAGLGVYEQYF

D: TRBD2
V: TRBV19
size: -
J: TRBJ2-1
length: 13
DNA: TGTGCCAGTAGTATCGGGACTATCAATGAGCAGTTCTTC
CDR3: CASSIGTINEQFF

D: -
V: TRBV18
size: -
J: TRBJ1-1
length: 13
DNA: TGTGCCAGCTCACCGGTTTCTCAAGGGGGAGCTTTCTTT
CDR3: CASSPVSQGGAFF

D: TRBD1
V: TRBV10-3
size: -
J: TRBJ1-4
length: 16
DNA: TGTGCCATCAGCCGGGACAGGGAATTAGGCAGCGAAAAACTGTTTTTT
CDR3: CAISRDRELGSEKLFF

D: -
V: TRBV4-1
size: -
J: TRBJ2-3
length: 16
DNA: TGCGCCAGCAGCCCTTTAGCGGTCCCTGCCCCAGATACGCAGTATTTT
CDR3: CASSPLAVPAPDTQYF

D: TRBD1
V: TRBV27
size: few
J: TRBJ1-2
length: 15
DNA: TGTGCCAGCAGTTTAGGAGGACAGGGGTCAGCAGGCTACACCTTC
CDR3: CASSLGGQGSAGYTF

D: -
V: TRBV5-4
size: -
J: TRBJ2-7
length: 12
DNA: TGTGCCAGCGCTCTAAGGAGCTACGAGCAGTACTTC
CDR3: CASALRSYEQYF

D: -
V: TRBV4-1
size: -
J: TRBJ1-5
length: 15
DNA: TGCGCCAGCAGCCAAGACAGGGAAGGCAATCAGCCCCAGCATTTT
CDR3: CASSQDREGNQPQHF

D: -
V: TRBV27
size: few
J: TRBJ2-7
length: 13
DNA: TGTGCCAGCAGTCATCGCCGGGGAGGCGAGCAGTACTTC
CDR3: CASSHRRGGEQYF

D: -
V: TRBV18
size: -
J: TRBJ2-2
length: 16
DNA: TGTGCCAGCTCACCACCGCGCACTAGATACACCGGGGAGCTGTTTTTT
CDR3: CASSPPRTRYTGELFF

D: -
V: TRBV28
size: -
J: TRBJ1-1
length: 14
DNA: TGTGCCAGCAGCCCCCCGGGTGGGAACACTGAAGCTTTCTTT
CDR3: CASSPPGGNTEAFF

D: TRBD1
V: TRBV7-9
size: -
J: TRBJ2-7
length: 14
DNA: TGTGCCAGCAGCTCCCAGGGGGCTGTAAACGAGCAGTACTTC
CDR3: CASSSQGAVNEQYF

D: TRBD1
V: TRBV7-9
size: -
J: TRBJ2-5
length: 14
DNA: TGTGCCAGCAGCGCCGGGACAGGTCGTGAGACCCAGTACTTC
CDR3: CASSAGTGRETQYF

D: TRBD2
V: TRBV4-2
size: -
J: TRBJ2-1
length: 15
DNA: TGTGCCAGCAGCCAAGAGACTAGCGGGGAGAATGAGCAGTTCTTC
CDR3: CASSQETSGENEQFF

D: -
V: TRBV4-3
size: -
J: TRBJ2-3
length: 11
DNA: TGCGCCAGCAGCCAAGCTGATACGCAGTATTTT
CDR3: CASSQADTQYF

D: TRBD2
V: TRBV4-1
size: -
J: TRBJ2-1
length: 16
DNA: TGCGCCAGCAGCCGATTACTAGCGGGAGGGCCCAATGAGCAGTTCTTC
CDR3: CASSRLLAGGPNEQFF

D: TRBD2
V: TRBV4-3
size: -
J: TRBJ2-7
length: 16
DNA: TGCGCCAGCAGCCAAGATAGTGGCGCGGGAGGCTACGAGCAGTACTTC
CDR3: CASSQDSGAGGYEQYF

D: TRBD1
V: TRBV19
size: -
J: TRBJ1-5
length: 14
DNA: TGTGCCAGTAGTATCGGACAGGGGGGTCAGCCCCAGCATTTT
CDR3: CASSIGQGGQPQHF

D: -
V: TRBV18
size: -
J: TRBJ2-7
length: 12
DNA: TGTGCCAGCTCACCTACAGACTACGAGCAGTACTTC
CDR3: CASSPTDYEQYF

D: -
V: TRBV28
size: -
J: TRBJ2-7
length: 16
DNA: TGTGCCAGCAGTTTGATAGAGGGGCCGGGGGACTACGAGCAGTACTTC
CDR3: CASSLIEGPGDYEQYF

D: TRBD1
V: TRBV5-1
size: -
J: TRBJ1-2
length: 15
DNA: TGCGCCAGCAGCGTGGGACAGGGTGCAGCGGTGGGCTACACCTTC
CDR3: CASSVGQGAAVGYTF

D: -
V: TRBV6-4
size: -
J: TRBJ2-1
length: 15
DNA: TGTGCCAGCAGTGACAAACAGGGTGCTTACAATGAGCAGTTCTTC
CDR3: CASSDKQGAYNEQFF

D: TRBD2
V: TRBV10-3
size: -
J: TRBJ2-3
length: 19
DNA: TGTGCCATCAGTGTCGGGCTAGCGGGAGTAGGGAAGAGCACAGATACGCAGTATTTT
CDR3: CAISVGLAGVGKSTDTQYF

D: -
V: TRBV5-1
size: -
J: TRBJ2-5
length: 15
DNA: TGCGCCAGCAGCTTGGGGGAGAAGCGTAAAGAGACCCAGTACTTC
CDR3: CASSLGEKRKETQYF

D: -
V: TRBV29-1
size: -
J: TRBJ2-5
length: 13
DNA: TGCAGCGTTGTTCTTTCAGAACGAGAGACCCAGTACTTC
CDR3: CSVVLSERETQYF

D: -
V: TRBV4-1
size: -
J: TRBJ2-7
length: 15
DNA: TGCGCCAGCAGCCAAGGAGCAGGGGTCTCCTACGAGCAGTACTTC
CDR3: CASSQGAGVSYEQYF

D: -
V: TRBV19
size: -
J: TRBJ1-5
length: 18
DNA: TGTGCCAGTAGTATGAACGAACGACAGCCCCATAGCAATCAGCCCCAGCATTTT
CDR3: CASSMNERQPHSNQPQHF

D: TRBD2
V: TRBV5-6
size: -
J: TRBJ2-5
length: 16
DNA: TGTGCCAGCAGCTTGCGGCTAGCGGGATACCAAGAGACCCAGTACTTC
CDR3: CASSLRLAGYQETQYF

D: TRBD2
V: TRBV28
size: -
J: TRBJ2-2
length: 17
DNA: TGTGCCAGCAGTGGACTGGCGGGAGTAGGGAACACCGGGGAGCTGTTTTTT
CDR3: CASSGLAGVGNTGELFF

D: -
V: TRBV5-1
size: few
J: TRBJ1-1
length: 14
DNA: TGCGCCAGCAGCGACCCAGCGGGCCACACTGAAGCTTTCTTT
CDR3: CASSDPAGHTEAFF

D: -
V: TRBV5-5
size: -
J: TRBJ1-2
length: 14
DNA: TGTGCCAGCAGCTCCGGGGGAGCTAACTATGGCTACACCTTC
CDR3: CASSSGGANYGYTF

D: TRBD1
V: TRBV7-2
size: -
J: TRBJ1-1
length: 15
DNA: TGTGCCAGCAGCCCCCCCGGGACAGTGAACACTGAAGCTTTCTTT
CDR3: CASSPPGTVNTEAFF

D: TRBD1
V: TRBV11-1
size: -
J: TRBJ2-7
length: 16
DNA: TGTGCCAGCAGGGCCGGGACAGCGTTTAGTTCCTACGAGCAGTACTTC
CDR3: CASRAGTAFSSYEQYF

D: -
V: TRBV11-3
size: -
J: TRBJ2-7
length: 14
DNA: TGTGCCAGCAGCTTAAATGCAGGATCCTACGAGCAGTACTTC
CDR3: CASSLNAGSYEQYF

D: TRBD2
V: TRBV10-3
size: -
J: TRBJ2-1
length: 15
DNA: TGTGCCACAGCTAGCGGGTCGAGCTCCTACAATGAGCAGTTCTTC
CDR3: CATASGSSSYNEQFF

D: -
V: TRBV5-1
size: -
J: TRBJ2-7
length: 15
DNA: TGCGCCAGCAGCTTCTTCATGACTCACTACGGCGAGCAGTACTTC
CDR3: CASSFFMTHYGEQYF

D: TRBD1
V: TRBV4-3
size: -
J: TRBJ2-7
length: 16
DNA: TGCGCCAGCAGCCAAGATTGGGGACAGGGGTCCTACGAGCAGTACTTC
CDR3: CASSQDWGQGSYEQYF

D: -
V: TRBV27
size: -
J: TRBJ2-3
length: 13
DNA: TGTGCCAGCGGGGGGTTTAGCACAGATACGCAGTATTTT
CDR3: CASGGFSTDTQYF

D: TRBD2
V: TRBV7-7
size: -
J: TRBJ2-7
length: 15
DNA: TGTGCCAGCAGCTTGGGTAGCGGGAGTTCCTACGAGCAGTACTTC
CDR3: CASSLGSGSSYEQYF

D: TRBD1
V: TRBV6-5
size: -
J: TRBJ2-7
length: 15
DNA: TGTGCCAGCACCAAAGGGGCAGGGGGTCTTTACGAGCAGTACTTC
CDR3: CASTKGAGGLYEQYF

D: TRBD2
V: TRBV15
size: -
J: TRBJ2-1
length: 20
DNA: TGTGCCCTCGGACCTCTGATTAGCACTAGCGGGGGATTCTCCTACAATGAGCAGTTCTTC
CDR3: CALGPLISTSGGFSYNEQFF

D: TRBD1
V: TRBV6-6
size: once
J: TRBJ1-1
length: 12
DNA: TGTGCCAGCAGGACAGGGGACACTGAAGCTTTCTTT
CDR3: CASRTGDTEAFF

D: -
V: TRBV7-9
size: once
J: TRBJ2-7
length: 12
DNA: TGTGCCAGCAGCCCAGACTTTGGCGAGCAGTACTTC
CDR3: CASSPDFGEQYF

D: TRBD2
V: TRBV27
size: -
J: TRBJ2-3
length: 13
DNA: TGTGCCAGCAGCCTCGGGACTACGGATACGCAGTATTTT
CDR3: CASSLGTTDTQYF

D: TRBD2
V: TRBV10-3
size: -
J: TRBJ2-7
length: 14
DNA: TGTGCCATCAGGTCGGGGGGGAGCTCCTACGAGCAGTACTTC
CDR3: CAIRSGGSSYEQYF

D: TRBD1
V: TRBV11-2
size: -
J: TRBJ2-3
length: 16
DNA: TGTGCCAGCAGCTTAAGGGGACAGGGGGCAGTGGATACGCAGTATTTT
CDR3: CASSLRGQGAVDTQYF

D: TRBD1
V: TRBV6-5
size: -
J: TRBJ2-7
length: 15
DNA: TGTGCCAGCAGTGCCCGGGACAGGGGGTCCTACGAGCAGTACTTC
CDR3: CASSARDRGSYEQYF

D: -
V: TRBV28
size: -
J: TRBJ1-2
length: 13
DNA: TGTGCCAGCAGTCAAACAGGGAACTATGGCTACACCTTC
CDR3: CASSQTGNYGYTF

D: TRBD1
V: TRBV5-4
size: -
J: TRBJ2-3
length: 15
DNA: TGTGCCAGCAGCTTAGAGGGGGCGCTTGCAGATACGCAGTATTTT
CDR3: CASSLEGALADTQYF

D: TRBD2
V: TRBV5-1
size: -
J: TRBJ2-3
length: 16
DNA: TGCGCCAGCGGGGCCCTTCCTAGCGGGGAAGGAGATACGCAGTATTTT
CDR3: CASGALPSGEGDTQYF

D: TRBD1
V: TRBV7-3
size: -
J: TRBJ2-7
length: 15
DNA: TGTGCCAGCAGCTTAGGGGGGACAGGGGCAAACGAGCAGTACTTC
CDR3: CASSLGGTGANEQYF

D: TRBD1
V: TRBV18
size: -
J: TRBJ1-4
length: 13
DNA: TGTGCCAGCTCACCTCTGGGACAGGAAAAACTGTTTTTT
CDR3: CASSPLGQEKLFF

D: -
V: TRBV6-1
size: -
J: TRBJ2-7
length: 14
DNA: TGTGCCAGCAGACTGACAGAAAGCTCCTACGAGCAGTACTTC
CDR3: CASRLTESSYEQYF

D: -
V: TRBV5-1
size: -
J: TRBJ1-2
length: 13
DNA: TGCGCCAGCAGCTTGATCCCGGGGAACGGCTACACCTTC
CDR3: CASSLIPGNGYTF

D: TRBD1
V: TRBV28
size: -
J: TRBJ2-7
length: 14
DNA: TGTGCCAGCAGTTTAGGGGACAGCCCGCGTTGGCAGTACTTC
CDR3: CASSLGDSPRWQYF